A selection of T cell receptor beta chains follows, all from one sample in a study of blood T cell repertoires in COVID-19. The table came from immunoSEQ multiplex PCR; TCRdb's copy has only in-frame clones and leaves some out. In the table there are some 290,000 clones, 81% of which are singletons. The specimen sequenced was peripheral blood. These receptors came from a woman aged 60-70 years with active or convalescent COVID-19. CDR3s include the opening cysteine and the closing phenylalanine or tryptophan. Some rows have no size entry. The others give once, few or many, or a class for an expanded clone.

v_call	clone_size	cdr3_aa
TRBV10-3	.	CAISEFGTEAFF
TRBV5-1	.	CASSEDREGGNTIYF
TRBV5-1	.	CASSYRGRTGELFF
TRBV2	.	CASSETIRSYEQYF
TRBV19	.	CASSAGGVQETQYF
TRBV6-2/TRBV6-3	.	CASSYSLQDYGYTF
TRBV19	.	CASSMGRGTGGRDGYTF
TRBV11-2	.	CASRPTGRNGNEQYF
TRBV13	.	CASSSTRALSGNTIYF
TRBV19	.	CASSAQGLAARNSPLHF
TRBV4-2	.	CASSQIRGGSYNEQFF
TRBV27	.	CASSENRGLSSTDTQYF
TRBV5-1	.	CASSKITTGTLDPYEQYF
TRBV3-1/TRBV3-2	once	CASSYFSGETQYF
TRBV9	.	CASSVVASGGSTDTQYF
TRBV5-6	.	CASSLDVGQGYSPLHF
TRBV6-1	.	CASSEDWYKSYEQYF
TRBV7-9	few	CASSFRGRGTDTQYF
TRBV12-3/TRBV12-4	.	CASSLSGGFEQFF
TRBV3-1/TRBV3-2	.	CASSQEGGKLFF
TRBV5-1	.	CASSSGTGAPNQPQHF
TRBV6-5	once	CASSRGLVGGELFF
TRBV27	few	CASSSRKDTGPMNTEAFF
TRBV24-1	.	CATSDSPGSGGPDNEQFF
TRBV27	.	CASSPDLRQGDTEAFF
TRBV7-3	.	CASSELPGQGNQPQHF
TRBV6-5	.	CASSPRQGSQETQYF
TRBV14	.	CASSQDRLKGYGYTF
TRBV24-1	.	CATQGLYGELFF
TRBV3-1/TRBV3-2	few	CASSQGAYTGELFF
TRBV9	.	CASSVGVGMNTEAFF
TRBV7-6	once	CASSPYSGGDFGDTQYF
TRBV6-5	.	CASSYSGSQPQHF
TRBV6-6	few	CASTQTTGNYEQYF
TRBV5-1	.	CASSLGTGSGNTIYF
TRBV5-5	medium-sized	CASSLQDRSELLFF
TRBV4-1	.	CASSPRGFNTEAFF
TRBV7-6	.	CASSFPDPGDYGYTF
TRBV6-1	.	CASSGRGGARGETQYF
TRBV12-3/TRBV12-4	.	CASSAQGNQPQHF
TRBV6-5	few	CASTGVGTEAFF
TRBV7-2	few	CASSFASGGGETQYF
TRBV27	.	CASSWAGPYEQYF
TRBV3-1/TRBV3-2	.	CASRGKKRGMSSYEQYF
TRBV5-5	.	CASSLVGQGYEQYF
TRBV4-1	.	CASSHGRNPTNEKLFF
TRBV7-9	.	CASSSPRESGNQPQHF
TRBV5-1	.	CASSPGDRAGYGYTF
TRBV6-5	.	CASSPLGQQNSPLHF
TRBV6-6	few	CASSYSGFLGGAFF
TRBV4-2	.	CASSRAGGSSYEQYF
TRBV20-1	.	CSASRQAYTDTQYF
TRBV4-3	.	CASSQVLGGNTGELFF
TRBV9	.	CASSVDREVGGNTIYF
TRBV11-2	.	CASSLKGANEKLFF